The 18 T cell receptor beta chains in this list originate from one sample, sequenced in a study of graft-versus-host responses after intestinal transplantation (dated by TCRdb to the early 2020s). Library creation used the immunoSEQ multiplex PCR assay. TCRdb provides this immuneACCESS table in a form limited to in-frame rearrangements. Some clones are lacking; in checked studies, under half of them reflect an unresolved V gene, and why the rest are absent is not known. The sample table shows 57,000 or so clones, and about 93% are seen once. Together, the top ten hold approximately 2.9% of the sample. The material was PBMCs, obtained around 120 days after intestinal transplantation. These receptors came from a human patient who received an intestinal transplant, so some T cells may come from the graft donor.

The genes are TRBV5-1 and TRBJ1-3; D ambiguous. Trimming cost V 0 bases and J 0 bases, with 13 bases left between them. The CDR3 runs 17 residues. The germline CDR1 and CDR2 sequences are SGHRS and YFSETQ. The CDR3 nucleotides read TGCGCCAGCAGCTTGGCTGGCCGGGCCTTCTCTGGAAACACCATATATTTT. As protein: CASSLAGRAFSGNTIYF. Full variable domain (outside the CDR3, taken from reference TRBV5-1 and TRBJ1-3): KAGVTQTPRYLIKTRGQQVTLSCSPISGHRSVSWYQQTPGQGLQFLFEYFSETQRNKGNFPGRFSGRQFSNSRSEMNVSTLELGDSALYLCASSLAGRAFSGNTIYFGEGSWLTVV.

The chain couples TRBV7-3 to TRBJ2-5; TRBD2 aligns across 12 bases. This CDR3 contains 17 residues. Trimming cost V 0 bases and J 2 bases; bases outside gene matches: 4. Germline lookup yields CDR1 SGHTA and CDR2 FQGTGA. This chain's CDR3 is CASSLTSLAGGQETQYF. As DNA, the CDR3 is TGTGCCAGCAGCTTAACGTCACTAGCGGGAGGTCAAGAGACCCAGTACTTC.

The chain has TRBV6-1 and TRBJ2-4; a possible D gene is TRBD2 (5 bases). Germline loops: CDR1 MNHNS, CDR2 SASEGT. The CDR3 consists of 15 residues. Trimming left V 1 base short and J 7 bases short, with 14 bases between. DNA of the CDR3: TGTGCCAGCAGTGAAGGTAGTAGCGTAGGGAACATTCAGTACTTC. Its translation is CASSEGSSVGNIQYF.

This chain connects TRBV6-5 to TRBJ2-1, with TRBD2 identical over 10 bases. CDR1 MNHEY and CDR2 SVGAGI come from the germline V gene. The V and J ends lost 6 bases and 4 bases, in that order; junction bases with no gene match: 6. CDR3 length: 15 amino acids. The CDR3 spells CASSPTSGVYNEQFF. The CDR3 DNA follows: TGTGCCAGCAGCCCTACTAGCGGGGTTTACAATGAGCAGTTCTTC.

This CDR3 is CATSRVRGSYEQYF. DNA of the CDR3: TGTGCCACCAGCAGAGTACGGGGGTCCTACGAGCAGTACTTC. The genes are TRBV15 and TRBJ2-5; a weak D match, TRBD2 (6 bases). TRBJ2-7 matches the DNA end more closely, so the J call is doubtful. CDR3 size: 14 residues. Per germline, CDR1 LNHNV and CDR2 YYDKDF (reference sequence).

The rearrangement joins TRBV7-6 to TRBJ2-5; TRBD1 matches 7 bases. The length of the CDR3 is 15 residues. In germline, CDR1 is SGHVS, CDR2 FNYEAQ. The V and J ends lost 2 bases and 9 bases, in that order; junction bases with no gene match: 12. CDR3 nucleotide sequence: TGTGCCAGCAGCTTAAGGGGGACAGTTTTCAGGGCCCAGTACTTC. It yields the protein CASSLRGTVFRAQYF.

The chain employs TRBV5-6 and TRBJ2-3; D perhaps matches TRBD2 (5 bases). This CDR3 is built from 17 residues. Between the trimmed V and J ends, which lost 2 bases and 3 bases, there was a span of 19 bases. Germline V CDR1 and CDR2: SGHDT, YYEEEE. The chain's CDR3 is CASSFSPGMTGTDTQYF. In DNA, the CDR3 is TGTGCCAGCAGCTTCAGTCCGGGGATGACGGGGACAGATACGCAGTATTTT. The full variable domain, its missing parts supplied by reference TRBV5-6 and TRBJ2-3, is DAGVTQSPTHLIKTRGQQVTLRCSPKSGHDTVSWYQQALGQGPQFIFQYYEEEERQRGNFPDRFSGHQFPNYSSELNVNALLLGDSALYLCASSFSPGMTGTDTQYFGPGTRLTVL.

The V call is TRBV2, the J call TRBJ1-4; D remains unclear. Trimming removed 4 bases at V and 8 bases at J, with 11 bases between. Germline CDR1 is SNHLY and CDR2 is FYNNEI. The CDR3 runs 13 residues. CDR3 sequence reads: CASSVSTGEKLFF. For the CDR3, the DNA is TGTGCCAGCAGTGTCAGTACGGGGGAAAAACTGTTTTTT.

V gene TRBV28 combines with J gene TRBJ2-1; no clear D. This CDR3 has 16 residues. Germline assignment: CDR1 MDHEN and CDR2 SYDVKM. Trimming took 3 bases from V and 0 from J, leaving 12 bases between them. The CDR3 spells CASSFHLGFSYNEQFF. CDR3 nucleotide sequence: TGTGCCAGCAGTTTCCATCTAGGATTCTCCTACAATGAGCAGTTCTTC.

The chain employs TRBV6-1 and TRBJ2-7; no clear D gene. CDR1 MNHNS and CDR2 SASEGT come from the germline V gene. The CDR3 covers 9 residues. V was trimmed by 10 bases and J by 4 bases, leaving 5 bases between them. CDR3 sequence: CATGYEQYF. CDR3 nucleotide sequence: TGTGCCACCGGGTACGAGCAGTACTTC.

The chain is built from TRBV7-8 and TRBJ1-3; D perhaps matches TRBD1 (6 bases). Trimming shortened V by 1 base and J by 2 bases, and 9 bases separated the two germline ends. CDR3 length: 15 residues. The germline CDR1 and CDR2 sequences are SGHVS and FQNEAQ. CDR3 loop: CASSLGWTAGNTIYF. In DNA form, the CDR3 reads TGTGCCAGCAGCTTAGGATGGACAGCTGGAAACACCATATATTTT.

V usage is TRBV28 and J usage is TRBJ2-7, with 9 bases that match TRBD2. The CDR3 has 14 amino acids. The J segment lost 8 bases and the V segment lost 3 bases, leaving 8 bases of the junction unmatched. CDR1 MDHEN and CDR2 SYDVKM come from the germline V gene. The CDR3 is CASSFFASGEKQYF. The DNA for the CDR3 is TGTGCCAGCAGTTTCTTTGCTAGCGGGGAGAAGCAGTACTTC. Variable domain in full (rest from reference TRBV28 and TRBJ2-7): DVKVTQSSRYLVKRTGEKVFLECVQDMDHENMFWYRQDPGLGLRLIYFSYDVKMKEKGDIPEGYSVSREKKERFSLILESASTNQTSMYLCASSFFASGEKQYFGPGTRLTVT.

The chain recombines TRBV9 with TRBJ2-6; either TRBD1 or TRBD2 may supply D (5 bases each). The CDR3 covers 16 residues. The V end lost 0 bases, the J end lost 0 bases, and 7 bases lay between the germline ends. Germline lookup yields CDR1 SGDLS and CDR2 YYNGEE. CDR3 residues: CASSVAGTSGANVLTF. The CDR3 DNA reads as TGTGCCAGCAGCGTAGCCGGGACCTCTGGGGCCAACGTCCTGACTTTC.

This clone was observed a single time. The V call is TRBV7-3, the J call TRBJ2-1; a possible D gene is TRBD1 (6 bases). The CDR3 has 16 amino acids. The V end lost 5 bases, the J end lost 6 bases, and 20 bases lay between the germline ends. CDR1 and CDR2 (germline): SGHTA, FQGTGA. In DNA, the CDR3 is TGTGCCAGCAGCCCCTTTGGGGGACATCCTGGCAATGAGCAGTTCTTC. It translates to CASSPFGGHPGNEQFF.

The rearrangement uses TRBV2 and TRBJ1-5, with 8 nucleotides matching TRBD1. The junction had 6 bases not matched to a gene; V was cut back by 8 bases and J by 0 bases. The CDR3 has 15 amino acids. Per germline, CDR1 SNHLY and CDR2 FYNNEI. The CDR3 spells CASRGTGYSNQPQHF. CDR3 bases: TGTGCCAGCCGGGGGACAGGTTATAGCAATCAGCCCCAGCATTTT.

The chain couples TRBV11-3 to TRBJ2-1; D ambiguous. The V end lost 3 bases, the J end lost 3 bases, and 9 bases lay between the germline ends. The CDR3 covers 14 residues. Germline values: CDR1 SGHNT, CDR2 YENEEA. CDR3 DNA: TGTGCCAGCAGCTTTAGAAGTGACTACAATGAGCAGTTCTTC. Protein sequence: CASSFRSDYNEQFF.

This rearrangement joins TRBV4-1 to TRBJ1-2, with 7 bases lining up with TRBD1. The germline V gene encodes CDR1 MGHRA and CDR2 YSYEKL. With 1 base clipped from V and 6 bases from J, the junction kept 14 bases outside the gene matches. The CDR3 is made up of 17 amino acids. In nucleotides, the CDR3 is TGCGCCAGCAGCCAAGGATCTGACAGGGCCGGGAGAAATGGCTACACCTTC. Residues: CASSQGSDRAGRNGYTF.

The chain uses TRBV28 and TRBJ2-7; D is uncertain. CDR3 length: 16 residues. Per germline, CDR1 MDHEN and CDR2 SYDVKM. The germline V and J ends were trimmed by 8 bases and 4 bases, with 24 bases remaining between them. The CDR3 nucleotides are TGTGCCAGCCTCAACCCTACGGGCGAGAGAACGTACGAGCAGTACTTC. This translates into CASLNPTGERTYEQYF.